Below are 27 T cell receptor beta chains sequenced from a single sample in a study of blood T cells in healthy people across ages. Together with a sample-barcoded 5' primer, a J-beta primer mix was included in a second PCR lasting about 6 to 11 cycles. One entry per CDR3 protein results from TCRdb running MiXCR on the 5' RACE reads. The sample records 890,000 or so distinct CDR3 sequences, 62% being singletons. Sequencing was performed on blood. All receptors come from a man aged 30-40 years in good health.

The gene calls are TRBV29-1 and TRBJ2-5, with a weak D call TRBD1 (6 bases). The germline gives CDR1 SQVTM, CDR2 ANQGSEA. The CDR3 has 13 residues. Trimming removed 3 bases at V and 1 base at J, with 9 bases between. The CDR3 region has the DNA TGCAGCGTTGACAAGGACAGCCAAGAGACCCAGTACTTC. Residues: CSVDKDSQETQYF.

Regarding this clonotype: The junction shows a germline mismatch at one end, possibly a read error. The CDR3 reads CSARSGGPTDAQYF. The CDR3 nucleotides read TGCAGTGCTAGATCTGGGGGACCCACAGATGCGCAGTATTTT. This sequence joins TRBV20-1 and TRBJ2-3; D possibly matches TRBD1 or TRBD2 (5 bases each). Per the germline V gene, CDR1 is DFQATT and CDR2 is SNEGSKA (reference sequence). The CDR3 has 14 residues.

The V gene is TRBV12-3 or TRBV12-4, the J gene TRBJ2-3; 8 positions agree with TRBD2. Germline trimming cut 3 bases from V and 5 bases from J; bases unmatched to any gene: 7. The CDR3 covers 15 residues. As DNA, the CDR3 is TGTGCCAGCAGTTTCAGCGGGGGTTTCCGAGATACGCAGTATTTT. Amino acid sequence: CASSFSGGFRDTQYF.

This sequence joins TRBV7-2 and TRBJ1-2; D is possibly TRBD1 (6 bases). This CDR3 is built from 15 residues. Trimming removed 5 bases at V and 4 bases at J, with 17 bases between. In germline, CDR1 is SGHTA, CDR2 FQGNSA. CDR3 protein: CASSPGAGGGYGYTF. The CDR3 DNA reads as TGTGCCAGCAGCCCCGGGGCGGGGGGCGGCTATGGCTACACCTTC.

CDR3 coding DNA: TGCGCCAGCCAGCACGGGACTACGGATGAGCAGTTCTTC. As protein: CASQHGTTDEQFF. This chain links TRBV5-1 with TRBJ2-1; 7 nucleotides line up with TRBD2. The CDR3 consists of 13 residues. V shed 7 bases, J shed 8 bases, and the junction held 9 bases outside the gene matches. Germline CDR1 reads SGHRS; CDR2 reads YFSETQ. Full variable domain (missing parts from reference TRBV5-1 and TRBJ2-1): KAGVTQTPRYLIKTRGQQVTLSCSPISGHRSVSWYQQTPGQGLQFLFEYFSETQRNKGNFPGRFSGRQFSNSRSEMNVSTLELGDSALYLCASQHGTTDEQFFGPGTRLTVL.

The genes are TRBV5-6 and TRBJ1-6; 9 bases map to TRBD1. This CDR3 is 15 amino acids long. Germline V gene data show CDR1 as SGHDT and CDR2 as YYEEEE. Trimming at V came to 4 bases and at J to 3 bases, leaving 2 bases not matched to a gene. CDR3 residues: CASSMTGGYNSPLHF. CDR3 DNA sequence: TGTGCCAGCAGCATGACAGGGGGCTATAATTCACCCCTCCACTTT.

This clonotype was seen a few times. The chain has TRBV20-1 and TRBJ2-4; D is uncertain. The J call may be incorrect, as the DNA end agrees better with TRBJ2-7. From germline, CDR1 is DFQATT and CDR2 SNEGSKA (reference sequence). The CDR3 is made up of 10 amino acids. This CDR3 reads CSALEYEQYF. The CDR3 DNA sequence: TGCAGTGCTCTGGAATACGAGCAGTACTTC.

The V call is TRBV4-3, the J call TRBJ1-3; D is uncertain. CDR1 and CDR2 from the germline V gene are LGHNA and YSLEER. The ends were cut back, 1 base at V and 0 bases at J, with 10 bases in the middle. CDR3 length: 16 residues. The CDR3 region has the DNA TGCGCCAGCAGCCAAGCTTCGGTTCACTCTGGAAACACCATATATTTT. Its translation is CASSQASVHSGNTIYF.

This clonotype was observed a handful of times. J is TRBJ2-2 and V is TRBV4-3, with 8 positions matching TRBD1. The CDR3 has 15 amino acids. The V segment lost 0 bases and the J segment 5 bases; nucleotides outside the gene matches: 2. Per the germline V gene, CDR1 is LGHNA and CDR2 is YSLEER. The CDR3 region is CASSQDRGLTGELFF. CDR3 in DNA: TGCGCCAGCAGCCAAGACAGGGGGCTAACCGGGGAGCTGTTTTTT.

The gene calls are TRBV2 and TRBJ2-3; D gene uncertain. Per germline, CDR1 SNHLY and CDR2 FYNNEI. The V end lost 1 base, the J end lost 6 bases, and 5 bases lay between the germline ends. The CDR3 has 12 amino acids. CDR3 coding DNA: TGTGCCAGCAGTGAAGGGCGGGATACGCAGTATTTT. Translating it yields CASSEGRDTQYF.

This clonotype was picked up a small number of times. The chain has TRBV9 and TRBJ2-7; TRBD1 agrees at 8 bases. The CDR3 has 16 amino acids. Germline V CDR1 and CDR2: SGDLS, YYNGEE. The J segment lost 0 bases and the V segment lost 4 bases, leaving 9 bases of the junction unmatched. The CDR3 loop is CASSPTGGLSSYEQYF. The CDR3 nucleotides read TGTGCCAGCAGCCCAACAGGGGGACTGAGCTCCTACGAGCAGTACTTC. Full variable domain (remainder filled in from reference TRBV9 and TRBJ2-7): DSGVTQTPKHLITATGQRVTLRCSPRSGDLSVYWYQQSLDQGLQFLIQYYNGEERAKGNILERFSAQQFPDLHSELNLSSLELGDSALYFCASSPTGGLSSYEQYFGPGTRLTVT.

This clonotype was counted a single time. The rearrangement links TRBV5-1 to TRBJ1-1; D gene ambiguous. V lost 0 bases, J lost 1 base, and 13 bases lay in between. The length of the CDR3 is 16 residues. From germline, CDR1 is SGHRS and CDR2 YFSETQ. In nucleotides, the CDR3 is TGCGCCAGCAGCTTGGGGTCAGGAGTCGCGAACACTGAAGCTTTCTTT. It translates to CASSLGSGVANTEAFF.

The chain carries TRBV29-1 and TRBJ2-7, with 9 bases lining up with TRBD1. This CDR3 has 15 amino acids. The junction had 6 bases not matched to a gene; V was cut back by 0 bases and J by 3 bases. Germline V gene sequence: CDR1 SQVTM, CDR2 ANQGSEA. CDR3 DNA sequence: TGCAGCGTTGAAGATGTCGGACAGGGGTACTACGAGCAGTACTTC. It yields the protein CSVEDVGQGYYEQYF.

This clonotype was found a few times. CDR3 sequence (DNA): TGCAGTGCTATGGACAGGATCTACGAGCAGTACTTC. It translates to CSAMDRIYEQYF. V usage is TRBV20-1 and J usage is TRBJ2-7, with 7 bases matching TRBD1. J lost 3 bases, V lost 4 bases, and 3 bases had no gene match. Per the germline V gene, CDR1 is DFQATT and CDR2 is SNEGSKA (reference sequence). The CDR3 has 12 residues.

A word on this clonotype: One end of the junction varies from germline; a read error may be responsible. CDR3 coding DNA: TGCAGCGTTGCGGAGGGGTATTCTGGGGCCAGCGTCCTGACTTTC. The encoded protein is CSVAEGYSGASVLTF. The chain is built from TRBV29-1 and TRBJ2-6; TRBD2 might be the D (6 bases). The CDR3 is made up of 15 amino acids. Germline assignment: CDR1 SQVTM and CDR2 ANQGSEA.

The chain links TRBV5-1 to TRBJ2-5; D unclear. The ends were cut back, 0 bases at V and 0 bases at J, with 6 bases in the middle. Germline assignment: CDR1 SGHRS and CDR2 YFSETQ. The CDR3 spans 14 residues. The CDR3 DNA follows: TGCGCCAGCAGCTTGGAAGTTTACCAAGAGACCCAGTACTTC. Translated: CASSLEVYQETQYF.

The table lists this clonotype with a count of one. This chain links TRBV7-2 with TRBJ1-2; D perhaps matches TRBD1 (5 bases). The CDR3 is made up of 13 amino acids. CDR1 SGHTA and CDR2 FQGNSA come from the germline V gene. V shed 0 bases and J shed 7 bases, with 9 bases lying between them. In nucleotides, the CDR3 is TGTGCCAGCAGCTTAGCTTGGGACCGTGGCTACACCTTC. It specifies CASSLAWDRGYTF. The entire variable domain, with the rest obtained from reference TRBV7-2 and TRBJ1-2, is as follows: GAGVSQSPSNKVTEKGKDVELRCDPISGHTALYWYRQSLGQGLEFLIYFQGNSAPDKSGLPSDRFSAERTGGSVSTLTIQRTQQEDSAVYLCASSLAWDRGYTFGSGTRLTVV.

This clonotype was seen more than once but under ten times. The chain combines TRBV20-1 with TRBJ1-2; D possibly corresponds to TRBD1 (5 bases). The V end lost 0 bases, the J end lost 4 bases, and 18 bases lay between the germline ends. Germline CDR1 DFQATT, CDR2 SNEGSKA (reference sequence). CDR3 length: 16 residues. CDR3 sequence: CSARDAQGLTTYGYTF. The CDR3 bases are TGCAGTGCTAGAGACGCCCAGGGACTTACTACCTATGGCTACACCTTC.

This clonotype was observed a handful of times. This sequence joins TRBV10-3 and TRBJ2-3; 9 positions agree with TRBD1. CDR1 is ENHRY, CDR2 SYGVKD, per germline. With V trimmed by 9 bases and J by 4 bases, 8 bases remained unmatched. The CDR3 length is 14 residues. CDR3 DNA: TGTGCCATGCGAACAGGGGGCATCGCAGATACGCAGTATTTT. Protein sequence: CAMRTGGIADTQYF.

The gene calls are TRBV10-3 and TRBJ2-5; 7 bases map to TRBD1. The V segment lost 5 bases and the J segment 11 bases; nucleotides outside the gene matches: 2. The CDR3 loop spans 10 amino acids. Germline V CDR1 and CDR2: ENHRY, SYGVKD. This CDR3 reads CAISTGEQYF. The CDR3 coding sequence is TGTGCCATCAGTACAGGGGAGCAGTACTTC.

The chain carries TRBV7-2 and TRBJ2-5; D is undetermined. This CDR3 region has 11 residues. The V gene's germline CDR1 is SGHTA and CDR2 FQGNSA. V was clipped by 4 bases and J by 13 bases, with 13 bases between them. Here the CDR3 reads CASSSPLTMYF. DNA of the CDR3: TGTGCCAGCAGCTCCCCCCTGACCATGTACTTC.

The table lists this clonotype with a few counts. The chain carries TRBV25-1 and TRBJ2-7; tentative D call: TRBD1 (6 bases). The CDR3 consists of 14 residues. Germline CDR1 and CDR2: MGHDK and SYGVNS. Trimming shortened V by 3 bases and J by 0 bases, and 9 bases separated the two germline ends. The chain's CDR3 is CASSEDSNSYEQYF. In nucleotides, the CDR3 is TGTGCCAGCAGTGAGGACAGTAACTCCTACGAGCAGTACTTC.

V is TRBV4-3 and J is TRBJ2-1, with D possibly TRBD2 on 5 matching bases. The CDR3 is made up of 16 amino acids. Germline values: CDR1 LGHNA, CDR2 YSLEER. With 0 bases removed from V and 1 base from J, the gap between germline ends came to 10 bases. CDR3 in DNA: TGCGCCAGCAGCCAAGATTACCGGACTTCCTACAATGAGCAGTTCTTC. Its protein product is CASSQDYRTSYNEQFF.

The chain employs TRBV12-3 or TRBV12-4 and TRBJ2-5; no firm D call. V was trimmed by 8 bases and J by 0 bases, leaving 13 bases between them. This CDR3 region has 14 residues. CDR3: CASGTTPHQETQYF. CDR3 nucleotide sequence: TGTGCCAGCGGTACTACACCCCACCAAGAGACCCAGTACTTC.

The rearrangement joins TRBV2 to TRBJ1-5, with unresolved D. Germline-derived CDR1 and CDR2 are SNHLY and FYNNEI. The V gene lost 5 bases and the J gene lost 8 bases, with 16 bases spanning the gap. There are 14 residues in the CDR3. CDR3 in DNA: TGTGCCAGCAGTAAGGACGCCCTCGGGGAGCCCCAGCATTTT. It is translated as CASSKDALGEPQHF.

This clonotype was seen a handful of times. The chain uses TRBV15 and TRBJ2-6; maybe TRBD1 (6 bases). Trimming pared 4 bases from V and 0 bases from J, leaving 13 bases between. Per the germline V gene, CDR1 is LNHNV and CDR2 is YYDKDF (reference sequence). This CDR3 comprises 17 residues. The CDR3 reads CATSTDRWISGANVLTF. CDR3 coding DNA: TGTGCCACCAGCACGGACAGATGGATCTCTGGGGCCAACGTCCTGACTTTC. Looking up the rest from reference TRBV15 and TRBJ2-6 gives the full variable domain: DAMVIQNPRYQVTQFGKPVTLSCSQTLNHNVMYWYQQKSSQAPKLLFHYYDKDFNNEADTPDNFQSRRPNTSFCFLDIRSPGLGDTAMYLCATSTDRWISGANVLTFGAGSRLTVL.

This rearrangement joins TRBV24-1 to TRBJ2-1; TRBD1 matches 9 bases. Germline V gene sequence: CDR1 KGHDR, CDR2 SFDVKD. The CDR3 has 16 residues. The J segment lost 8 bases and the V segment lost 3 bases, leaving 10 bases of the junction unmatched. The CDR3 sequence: CATSDRRDREGHEQFF. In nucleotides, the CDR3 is TGTGCCACCAGTGATCGCCGGGACAGGGAAGGGCATGAGCAGTTCTTC.